This T cell receptor (beta chain) was recovered during a study of blood T cell repertoires in COVID-19. Per germline, CDR1 MNHEY and CDR2 SMNVEV (reference sequence). The ends lost 6 bases at V and 3 bases at J; junction bases unmatched: 11. The CDR3 sequence is 17 residues long. This table comes from immunoSEQ multiplex PCR, and its TCRdb copy is limited to in-frame clones, with some not included. The data show almost 250,000 clones, roughly 86% seen once. The genes are TRBV27 and TRBJ2-7, with 13 bases lining up with TRBD2. Material for sequencing was peripheral blood. The sequence was obtained from a woman of 80 years or more with COVID-19, enrolled during active disease. CDR3 sequence reads: CASSPRLAGGRIYEQYF. DNA of the CDR3: TGTGCCAGCAGCCCTAGACTAGCGGGGGGACGAATCTACGAGCAGTACTTC.